This TCR beta chain is from a study of shared clonotypes between healthy human individuals (dated by TCRdb to the early 2020s). About the study as a whole: The cohort comprised two women and a few men aged 18 to 49 years. Per donor, three plates each were used for CD4 naive and CD4 memory, two for CD8 naive, and one for CD8 memory. The study deeply sequenced blood TCR repertoires of roughly five healthy adults to estimate repertoire size and the extent of clonotype sharing between individuals. Each donor's leukapheresis produced roughly between about 0.8 and 8.9 billion PBMCs. To increase sequencing depth and limit assay-specific biases, different laboratories used diverse techniques to prepare libraries and sequence TCR repertoires. The paper's findings and limits, for the study overall: The small number of donors limited the genetic and exposure-history diversity represented. Sampling was restricted to blood, and TCR repertoires in tissues likely differ from the TCR repertoires found in blood. Larger estimated clonotype richness was generally found for naive subsets than for memory subsets. Based on pairwise subsampling, the degree of clonotype sharing among donors was expected to be affected by sequencing depth. About 4.5% of naive CD4, roughly 3.6% of naive CD8, 2.3% of memory CD4, and around 0.4% of memory CD8 clonotypes were shared across several donors. Compared with non-shared clonotypes, clonotypes shared by all four sorted-subset donors had higher generation probabilities. Incomplete sequencing was indicated by rarefaction of sorted-subset datasets, despite the large sequencing depth.

Using the deep immunoSEQ assay, multiplex PCR amplified TCR CDR3 regions from genomic DNA. For each cell subset, the extracted genomic DNA was distributed evenly across all wells of several immunoSEQ 96-well plates, and each plate served as one replicate. For sorted subsets, approximately 210 ng of genomic DNA, equivalent to 30,000 or so T cell genomes, went into each replicate PCR. The purified libraries were quantified using a Qubit 3.0 fluorometer, sized with a Bioanalyzer 2100, and then quantified again using the KAPA Library Quantification kit. Every immunoSEQ 96-well plate was sequenced on a separate single-read 150-cycle Illumina NextSeq 550 flow cell. The authors processed their data as follows. The immunoSEQ output contained only junctional sequences without quality scores, so filtering could not match that applied to full-length reads. Sequences were annotated with PyIR, a Python wrapper for IgBLAST v1.9, using IMGT germline references to assign V/J genes and CDR3. Reads with weak V/J assignments (E-value above 1e-6), missing CDR3, stop codons, out-of-frame junctions, or ambiguous translated residues were removed. V3J clonotypes were defined by identical inferred V gene, J gene, and CDR3 amino acid sequence. The percentage overlap between two repertoires was calculated by dividing the number of shared unique clonotypes by the size of the smaller repertoire. Repertoire richness was assessed with RTK rarefaction, the Chao1 estimator, and Recon v2.1 estimates of unobserved clonotypes. Generation probabilities were computed with OLGA for all TCRbeta clonotypes obtained by the gDNA method from several donors. This is the immuneACCESS table as TCRdb keeps it, with only in-frame sequences that have V and J called. A part of the clones is gone; compared with another copy, unresolved V genes explain less than half, and the rest is unexplained. The V and J calls and clone size were taken over from that table, and D and trimming were inferred from the DNA. The sample table records about 2.2 million clones; 90% to 95% of these occur just once. The ten largest clones take up 1.5% to 2% of the sample.

CD8 naive samples were obtained by positive selection for CCR7 among CD45RO-negative cells, yielding a CD45RA+CCR7+ population from which TemRA cells were excluded. The donors were healthy, HIV-negative adults with no recently reported acute infections or vaccinations. Only Caucasian adults living in Nashville, Tennessee, USA were represented among the donors. Blood was collected by leukapheresis, and PBMCs were isolated by Ficoll-Histopaque density gradient centrifugation and then cryopreserved in liquid nitrogen vapor phase. Purity and quantity of every magnetically sorted T cell population were checked by analytical flow cytometry. Each sorted fraction had its genomic DNA isolated and then quantified by UV absorbance on a Nanodrop 2000c. The count of this clone is one. The target of this receptor is not known. Base qualities were left out, and no much larger clone turns up one base away. This sequence originates from a man between 18 and 35 years old in good health. Some clones in this sample may be carry-over from other donors' samples. The specimen was naive CD8+ T cells from PBMCs. The cell subset or site label corresponds to: CD45RA+CCR7+.

CDR3 reads: CASSLEGQKTNYGYTF. The DNA is TGCGCCAGCAGCTTGGAAGGGCAGAAAACTAACTATGGCTACACCTTC. The chain couples TRBV5-1 to TRBJ1-2; the D gene is not confidently resolved. Trimming takes 0 bases from V and 0 bases from J, and the germline ends sit 12 bases apart. The CDR3 numbers 16 residues from cysteine through phenylalanine. The retained sequence is limited to the CDR3, 48 bases, with the frame set at the first base. From the germline V gene, CDR1 is SGHRS and CDR2 is YFSETQ.